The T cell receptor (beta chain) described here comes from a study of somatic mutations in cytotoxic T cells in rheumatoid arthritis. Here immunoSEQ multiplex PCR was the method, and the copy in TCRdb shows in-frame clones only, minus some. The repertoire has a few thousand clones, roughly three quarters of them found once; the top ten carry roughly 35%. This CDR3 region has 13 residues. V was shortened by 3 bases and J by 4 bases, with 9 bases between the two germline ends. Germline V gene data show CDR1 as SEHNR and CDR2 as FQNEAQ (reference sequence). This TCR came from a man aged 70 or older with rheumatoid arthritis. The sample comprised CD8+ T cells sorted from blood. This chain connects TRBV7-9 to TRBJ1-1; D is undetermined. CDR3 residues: CASSFLHLTEAFF. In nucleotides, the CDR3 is TGTGCCAGCAGCTTTTTACACCTCACTGAAGCTTTCTTT.